These T cell receptor beta chains were read from a single sample in a study of cytomegalovirus exposure and HLA in healthy donors. Clones were sequenced by immunoSEQ multiplex PCR, and TCRdb holds only the in-frame ones, with some missing. The sample holds 130,000 or so clones, roughly 73% seen once. Sequenced input: PBMCs. All receptors derive from a man aged 35-49 years in good health and CMV-seronegative. Each CDR3 is given with its conserved first and last residue. Fields, in order: J gene, V gene, clone size, D gene, CDR3 protein, CDR3 DNA. The D gene is left open where the match is weak. Only part of the rows carry a size: once, few, many, or a class if the clone is expanded.

TRBJ2-7	TRBV4-1	-	-	CASSLSVGVGQYF	TGCGCCAGCAGCCTCTCCGTAGGGGTTGGGCAGTACTTC
TRBJ1-2	TRBV27	-	-	CASSAGSSGYTF	TGTGCCAGCAGTGCGGGATCTTCTGGCTACACCTTC
TRBJ1-1	TRBV5-4	once	-	CASSLVGRSPEAFF	TGTGCCAGCAGCTTGGTGGGCAGGTCGCCTGAAGCTTTCTTT
TRBJ1-2	TRBV19	-	TRBD1	CASRRTGVYGYTF	TGTGCCAGTAGGAGAACAGGGGTTTATGGCTACACCTTC
TRBJ2-3	TRBV10-3	-	-	CAISPDPGATSTDTQYF	TGTGCCATCAGTCCCGACCCAGGGGCCACTAGCACAGATACGCAGTATTTT
TRBJ2-7	TRBV5-1	-	TRBD1	CASSLAGQGANEQYF	TGCGCCAGCAGCCTGGCCGGACAGGGGGCTAACGAGCAGTACTTC
TRBJ1-6	TRBV18	once	TRBD1	CASSLGQGENSPLHF	TGTGCCAGCTCACTCGGACAGGGAGAAAATTCACCCCTCCACTTT
TRBJ1-1	TRBV6-5	-	-	CASSYSVESGTEAFF	TGCGCCAGCAGTTACTCCGTGGAGTCCGGAACTGAAGCTTTCTTT
TRBJ1-1	TRBV9	-	-	CASTLMGDGGVAFF	TGTGCCAGCACCCTAATGGGGGACGGCGGGGTAGCTTTCTTT
TRBJ2-2	TRBV2	-	TRBD1	CASSRGGAGGELFF	TGTGCCAGCAGCAGAGGGGGCGCGGGCGGGGAGCTGTTTTTT
TRBJ1-4	TRBV4-3	-	TRBD1	CASSQAQGVNEKLFF	TGCGCCAGCAGCCAAGCCCAGGGGGTGAATGAAAAACTGTTTTTT
TRBJ1-1	TRBV11-2	-	TRBD1	CASLSTGGRRAFF	TGTGCCAGCCTGTCGACAGGGGGCCGGAGAGCTTTCTTT
TRBJ2-1	TRBV5-1	-	-	CASSYTPEVGEQFF	TGCGCCAGCAGTTATACCCCCGAGGTCGGTGAGCAGTTCTTC
TRBJ2-3	TRBV5-1	-	-	CASSYGGSRTDTQYF	TGCGCCAGCAGCTACGGTGGTTCACGCACAGATACGCAGTATTTT
TRBJ2-1	TRBV12-5	-	TRBD2	CASGLVPIGGLAGSSYNEQFF	TGTGCTAGTGGTTTGGTTCCAATTGGGGGACTAGCGGGGAGCTCCTACAATGAGCAGTTCTTC
TRBJ2-7	TRBV7-9	-	TRBD1	CASSVRTGLEQYF	TGTGCCAGCAGCGTAAGGACAGGGCTCGAGCAGTACTTC
TRBJ2-7	TRBV5-5	-	-	CASSLSSVSSYEQYF	TGTGCCAGCAGCTTGAGTTCCGTGAGCTCCTACGAGCAGTACTTC
TRBJ1-2	TRBV7-9	-	TRBD1	CASSPGDRGRQDYGYTF	TGTGCCAGCAGCCCAGGGGACAGGGGGCGGCAGGACTATGGCTACACCTTC
TRBJ2-7	TRBV4-3	few	-	CASSQDLTYEQYF	TGCGCCAGCAGCCAAGACCTAACTTACGAGCAGTACTTC
TRBJ1-1	TRBV5-1	few	TRBD1	CASSLVTGVMNTEAFF	TGCGCCAGCAGCTTAGTCACAGGGGTGATGAACACTGAAGCTTTCTTT
TRBJ1-4	TRBV6-6	few	-	CASSYSFGEKLFF	TGTGCCAGCAGTTACTCGTTCGGGGAAAAACTGTTTTTT
TRBJ1-5	TRBV6-1	few	TRBD1	CASSESPGGSNQPQHF	TGTGCCAGCAGTGAATCTCCAGGGGGTAGCAATCAGCCCCAGCATTTT
TRBJ2-2	TRBV11-2	-	-	CASSLEALRYFTGELFF	TGTGCCAGCAGCTTAGAAGCCTTACGTTATTTCACCGGGGAGCTGTTTTTT
TRBJ1-5	TRBV7-8	-	-	CASSYAGQPQHF	TGTGCCAGCAGCTACGCCGGTCAGCCCCAGCATTTT
TRBJ2-3	TRBV7-2	-	-	CASSLLGGASTDTQYF	TGTGCCAGCAGCTTACTCGGCGGGGCTAGCACAGATACGCAGTATTTT
TRBJ1-2	TRBV2	-	TRBD1	CASRTGGGYGYTF	TGTGCCAGCAGGACAGGGGGCGGCTATGGCTACACCTTC
TRBJ1-1	TRBV29-1	-	-	CSCGRGDTEAFF	TGCAGCTGCGGGAGGGGTGACACTGAAGCTTTCTTT
TRBJ2-5	TRBV4-3	few	TRBD1	CASSQDRQGEETQYF	TGCGCCAGCAGCCAAGATCGACAGGGGGAAGAGACCCAGTACTTC
TRBJ2-7	TRBV21-1	few	-	CASRLNQPGDEQYF	TGTGCCAGCAGACTAAATCAACCAGGGGACGAGCAGTACTTC
TRBJ1-2	TRBV19	-	TRBD1	CASSPPGQGAVNYGYTF	TGTGCCAGTAGTCCACCGGGACAGGGGGCTGTAAACTATGGCTACACCTTC
TRBJ2-7	TRBV20-1	-	-	CSATRNEQYF	TGCAGTGCTACCCGTAACGAGCAGTACTTC
TRBJ1-5	TRBV11-2	-	-	CASNSDRNQPQHF	TGTGCCAGCAATTCGGACAGAAATCAGCCCCAGCATTTT
TRBJ1-3	TRBV4-1	-	-	CASSQGPMVPGGNTIYF	TGCGCCAGCAGCCAAGGACCCATGGTTCCAGGAGGAAACACCATATATTTT
TRBJ2-7	TRBV4-1	-	-	CASSPQNRPYEQYF	TGCGCCAGCAGCCCTCAAAACAGGCCCTACGAGCAGTACTTC
TRBJ2-7	TRBV5-4	-	-	CASSSPGAEQYF	TGTGCCAGCAGCTCCCCAGGGGCCGAGCAGTACTTC
TRBJ2-3	TRBV30	-	-	CAWRAGRGTQYF	TGTGCCTGGAGGGCAGGCCGGGGTACGCAGTATTTT
TRBJ2-2	TRBV9	-	TRBD1	CASSPGTGFTGELFF	TGTGCCAGCAGCCCAGGGACAGGATTTACCGGGGAGCTGTTTTTT
TRBJ2-5	TRBV30	-	-	CAWSVQGGTQYF	TGTGCCTGGAGTGTACAAGGGGGGACCCAGTACTTC
TRBJ2-5	TRBV7-9	-	-	CASSSPAATRETQYF	TGTGCCAGCAGCTCCCCGGCCGCTACGCGGGAGACCCAGTACTTC
TRBJ2-2	TRBV5-1	-	TRBD1	CASSPDRANTGELFF	TGCGCCAGCAGCCCGGACAGGGCGAACACCGGGGAGCTGTTTTTT
TRBJ1-1	TRBV30	-	TRBD1	CAWSWDRGMAFF	TGTGCCTGGAGTTGGGACAGGGGGATGGCTTTCTTT
TRBJ2-7	TRBV4-1	-	-	CASSQAGGPYEQYF	TGCGCCAGCAGCCAAGCTGGTGGGCCCTACGAGCAGTACTTC